A single sample gave rise to the 22 T cell receptor beta chains below, sequenced in a study of CD8+ T cells in alopecia areata (dated by TCRdb to 2016 to 2019). The library relied on the immunoSEQ multiplex PCR assay. For TCR sequencing, RNA was extracted from every sample and reverse transcribed into cDNA to serve as template. TCRdb carries this immuneACCESS record with in-frame sequences only. Its versions omit some clonotypes, under half of them owing to an unresolved V gene in the studies checked, with the rest unexplained. The sample records around 100,000 clones, none occurring a single time. Of the sample, about 18% is held by the ten largest clones. The sequenced sample was lesional skin. Source of these receptors: a C3H/HeJ mouse with alopecia areata. The strain carries MHC haplotype H2-k.

Ten or more counts support this clone. The genes are named according to mouse. Read sequence stops 4 residues before the CDR3 end, and the germline J gene provides the missing end. The chain uses TRBV13-3 and TRBJ2-2, with D hard to call. This CDR3 has 15 residues. Between the trimmed V and J ends, which lost 3 bases and 0 bases, there was a span of 9 bases. Germline CDR1 NNHDY, CDR2 SYVADS. The chain's CDR3 is CASSGQIANTGQLYF. The CDR3 DNA, read in part, is TGTGCCAGCAGTGGACAAATTGCAAACACCGGG.

This clone was seen a handful of times. These gene names are mouse names. Read sequence stops 4 residues before the CDR3 end, and the germline J gene provides the missing end. The rearrangement links TRBV19 to TRBJ2-7; 11 bases line up with TRBD2. Germline V gene lookup returns CDR1 FNHDT and CDR2 SITEND (reference sequence). CDR3 length: 15 residues. Losses at the gene ends were 4 bases for V and 2 bases for J; bases not matched to a gene: 5. The CDR3 here is CASSLPTGGAYEQYF. CDR3 bases read: TGTGCCAGCAGTCTCCCGACTGGGGGGGCCTAT.

This clone was seen a few times. Gene names are the mouse ones. The CDR3 end lies 4 residues beyond the end of the read and is filled in from the germline J gene. This chain uses TRBV1 with TRBJ2-1; 13 nucleotides match TRBD2. The V gene's germline CDR1 is NSQYPW and CDR2 LRSPGD (reference sequence). The CDR3 extends over 15 amino acids. The sequenced CDR3 bases are TGCACCTGCAGTGGGCGGGACTGGGGGGGGGCT. It is translated as CTCSGRDWGGA. The full CDR3 sequence reads CTCSGRDWGGAEQFF.

This clone came up a few times. Mouse germline and gene names are used. The read terminates 4 residues ahead of where the CDR3 ends, so the germline J gene completes it. The V call is TRBV1, the J call TRBJ2-7; the match to TRBD1 covers 11 bases. From germline, CDR1 is NSQYPW and CDR2 LRSPGD (reference sequence). This CDR3 is built from 16 residues. Trimming removed 0 bases from V and 3 bases from J; junction bases left unmatched: 4. CDR3 in amino acids: CTCSADVGQGDYEQYF. The DNA read from the CDR3 is TGCACCTGCAGTGCAGATGTGGGACAGGGGGACTAT.

This clone has just a few counts. Gene names and germline match the mouse. The CDR3 end lies 4 residues beyond the end of the read and is filled in from the germline J gene. This chain joins TRBV1 and TRBJ2-1; D is perhaps TRBD1 (6 bases). The CDR3 sequence is 14 residues long. Germline V lookup: CDR1 NSQYPW, CDR2 LRSPGD (reference sequence). The DNA read from the CDR3 is TGCACCTGCAGTGCAACCACAGGGAGGGCT. Translating gives CTCSATTGRA. The whole CDR3 reads CTCSATTGRAEQFF.

This clone was picked up many times. Genes here carry mouse names. The part of the CDR3 DNA that was read is TGTGCCAGCAGTCCTTTGGACTGGGGGTAT. It yields the protein CASSPLDWGY. The whole CDR3 protein is CASSPLDWGYEQYF. The chain employs TRBV13-3 and TRBJ2-7; 10 positions match TRBD2. The read ends 4 residues before the CDR3 terminus; that terminus is restored from the germline J gene. Germline V lookup: CDR1 NNHDY, CDR2 SYVADS. The CDR3 loop spans 14 amino acids.

With regard to this clone: Gene names and germline refer to mouse. CDR3 DNA, as far as it was read: TGTGCCAGCGGAGGACTGGGGTTTAACCAAGAC. It encodes CASGGLGFNQD. Given in full, the CDR3 is CASGGLGFNQDTQYF. This rearrangement joins TRBV13-2 to TRBJ2-5; 9 bases align to TRBD2. The read ends 4 residues before the CDR3 terminus; that terminus is restored from the germline J gene. CDR1 is NNHNN, CDR2 SYGAGS, per germline (reference sequence). The V and J ends lost 5 bases and 0 bases, in that order; junction bases with no gene match: 4. The CDR3 runs 15 residues.

With respect to this clone: All gene names here are mouse names. The read finishes 4 residues shy of the CDR3 end, and the germline J gene is used to complete it. V is TRBV17 and J is TRBJ2-5; D is perhaps TRBD1 (6 bases). Germline CDR1 MNHDT, CDR2 YYDKIL. CDR3 size: 13 residues. Trimming took off 6 bases at V and 1 base at J, with 8 bases between the two ends. The sequenced part of the CDR3 DNA is TGTGCTAGCAGACAGGGACACCAAGAC. Translation: CASRQGHQD. The whole CDR3 sequence reads CASRQGHQDTQYF.

This clone was observed a few times. Mouse gene names and germline throughout. Coverage ceases 4 residues before the CDR3 finishes, and the germline J gene fills in the end. The chain uses TRBV13-3 and TRBJ1-1; 8 bases are a match to TRBD1. Germline values: CDR1 NNHDY, CDR2 SYVADS. Germline trimming cut 2 bases from V and 4 bases from J; bases unmatched to any gene: 4. CDR3 length: 14 amino acids. The covered CDR3 bases are TGTGCCAGCAGTGACAGGGGGCTTGGCACA. Its translation: CASSDRGLGT. In full, the CDR3 reads CASSDRGLGTEVFF.

About this clone itself: Gene and germline names: mouse. Sequencing ends 4 residues short of the CDR3 end; the germline J gene provides the rest. This chain joins TRBV1 and TRBJ1-2; 7 positions match TRBD1. V dropped 1 base and J dropped 4; count of bases not matched to a gene: 3. Germline V gene data show CDR1 as NSQYPW and CDR2 as LRSPGD (reference sequence). CDR3 length equals 14 residues. CDR3 bases read: TGCACCTGCAGTGCAGGAACAGGGGCCTCC. It translates to CTCSAGTGAS. In full, the CDR3 reads CTCSAGTGASDYTF. Combining the CDR3 with reference TRBV1 and TRBJ1-2 gives the whole variable domain VTLLEQNPRWRLVPRGQAVNLRCILKNSQYPWMSWYQQDLQKQLQWLFTLRSPGDKEVKSLPGADYLATRVTDTELRLQVANMSQGRTLYCTCSAGTGASDYTFGSGTRLLVI.

This clone was counted only a few times. Any gene name here is a mouse gene name. Read sequence stops 4 residues before the CDR3 end, and the germline J gene provides the missing end. V gene TRBV13-3 combines with J gene TRBJ2-4; 11 bases map to TRBD2. Per germline, CDR1 NNHDY and CDR2 SYVADS. The CDR3 covers 16 residues. V was pared by 5 bases and J by 0 bases, with 5 bases of the junction left unmatched. The covered CDR3 bases are TGTGCCAGCAGGACCGGGACTGGGGGTAGTCAAAAC. Its protein is CASRTGTGGSQN. The CDR3 as a whole reads CASRTGTGGSQNTLYF. The complete variable domain, with remaining parts taken from reference TRBV13-3 and TRBJ2-4, reads EAAVTQSPRSKVAVTGGKVTLSCHQTNNHDYMYWYRQDTGHGLRLIHYSYVADSTEKGDIPDGYKASRPSQENFSLILELASLSQTAVYFCASRTGTGGSQNTLYFGAGTRLSVL.

In this sample, this clone turned up many times. These gene names are mouse names. From the germline J gene comes the end of the CDR3, since the read stops 4 residues before it. The chain couples TRBV13-1 to TRBJ2-5; D is unresolved. The CDR3 length is 13 residues. Germline CDR1 NSHNY, CDR2 SYGAGN. The V and J ends lost 3 bases and 2 bases respectively, with 7 bases between them. CDR3 DNA (partial): TGTGCCAGCAGTGGACAAATCCAAGAC. Translating it yields CASSGQIQD. The whole CDR3 reads CASSGQIQDTQYF.

A remark on this clone: Mouse gene names apply. From the germline J gene comes the end of the CDR3, since the read stops 4 residues before it. The rearrangement uses TRBV1 and TRBJ1-1; 7 bases agree with TRBD1. Germline V gene sequence: CDR1 NSQYPW, CDR2 LRSPGD (reference sequence). The length of the CDR3 is 13 residues. The sequenced part of the CDR3 DNA is TGCACCTGCAGTGAGGACAGGAGGACA. This gives the protein CTCSEDRRT. The whole CDR3 protein reads CTCSEDRRTEVFF. The full variable domain, its missing parts supplied by reference TRBV1 and TRBJ1-1, is VTLLEQNPRWRLVPRGQAVNLRCILKNSQYPWMSWYQQDLQKQLQWLFTLRSPGDKEVKSLPGADYLATRVTDTELRLQVANMSQGRTLYCTCSEDRRTEVFFGKGTRLTVV.

With regard to this clone: All gene names here are mouse names. The read ends 4 residues before the CDR3 terminus; that terminus is restored from the germline J gene. The chain has TRBV19 and TRBJ1-1; TRBD1 aligns across 11 bases. CDR3 length: 15 residues. J was trimmed by 4 bases and V by 6 bases; bases with no gene match: 8. Germline assignment: CDR1 FNHDT and CDR2 SITEND (reference sequence). The chain's CDR3 is CASNPSGTGGTEVFF. The part of the CDR3 DNA that was read is TGTGCCAGCAACCCCTCCGGGACAGGGGGCACA.

This clone was seen a few times. Gene names denote mouse genes. The CDR3 here is CASSAGQGMVTEVFF. The sequenced part of the CDR3 DNA is TGTGCCAGCAGTGCGGGACAGGGAATGGTCACA. The V and J genes are TRBV13-3 and TRBJ1-1; TRBD1 matches 9 bases. Sequencing ends 4 residues short of the CDR3 end; the germline J gene provides the rest. The germline V gene has CDR1 NNHDY and CDR2 SYVADS. The CDR3 totals 15 residues. V shed 3 bases and J 4 bases; nucleotides not matched to a gene: 7.

This clone has a handful of counts. The genes and germline here are from mouse. Read coverage stops 4 residues before the CDR3 terminus; the germline J gene supplies the remainder. V and J are TRBV1 and TRBJ2-2, with 10 nucleotides matching TRBD2. CDR1 and CDR2 from the germline V gene are NSQYPW and LRSPGD (reference sequence). There are 16 residues in the CDR3. J gave up 4 bases and V 1 base, and 3 bases lay outside the gene matches. CDR3 DNA (partial): TGCACCTGCAGTGCAGCTGGGGGGGCAGGCACCGGG. This codes for CTCSAAGGAGTG. The whole CDR3 region reads CTCSAAGGAGTGQLYF.

The table lists this clone with a few counts. TCRdb lists a protein that is different at residue 11 from the translated DNA; the protein given here uses the DNA translation. Genes and germline are mouse. The sequence runs out 3 residues before the end of the CDR3; the remainder is reconstructed from the germline J gene. This chain links TRBV13-3 with TRBJ1-6; TRBD1 agrees at 7 bases. TRBJ1-6 is filed as an ORF, its function uncertain. V was pared by 4 bases and J by 10 bases, with 8 bases of the junction left unmatched. This CDR3 is 14 amino acids long. Germline V lookup: CDR1 NNHDY, CDR2 SYVADS. This chain's CDR3 is CASSSTGLGSPLYF. Partial CDR3 DNA: TGTGCCAGCAGTTCGACAGGGCTGGGGTCGCCC.

This clone was seen repeatedly, ten times or more. Gene names refer to mouse genes. Read sequence stops 4 residues before the CDR3 end, and the germline J gene provides the missing end. The gene calls are TRBV13-3 and TRBJ1-4; TRBD1 matches at 7 bases. This CDR3 spans 14 amino acids. With 5 bases clipped from V and 4 bases from J, the junction kept 5 bases outside the gene matches. Germline loops: CDR1 NNHDY, CDR2 SYVADS. CDR3 bases read: TGTGCCAGCAGGATCGGGACAGACAACGAA. Translated: CASRIGTDNE. Given in full, the CDR3 is CASRIGTDNERLFF.

This clone was detected many times. Gene labels here are mouse ones. The CDR3 end lies 4 residues beyond the end of the read and is filled in from the germline J gene. The genes are TRBV13-3 and TRBJ1-1; tentative D call: TRBD1 (6 bases). This CDR3 spans 15 amino acids. Germline V CDR1 and CDR2: NNHDY, SYVADS. CDR3 DNA (partial): TGTGCCAGCAGTGATAGGGGGACTGGGGGGCGA. Translated: CASSDRGTGGR. The whole CDR3 is CASSDRGTGGREVFF.

There are a few counts of this clone. Genes here carry mouse names. The CDR3 extends 4 residues past the end of the read, so its final part is completed from the germline J gene. The chain employs TRBV13-3 and TRBJ2-7; 11 nucleotides line up with TRBD2. In germline, CDR1 is NNHDY, CDR2 SYVADS. V lost 5 bases and J lost 0; bases outside the gene matches: 4. CDR3 length equals 15 residues. Incomplete CDR3 DNA: TGTGCCAGCAGGACTGGGGGGGACCGCTCCTAT. Protein sequence: CASRTGGDRSY. The full CDR3 sequence reads CASRTGGDRSYEQYF.

This clone was detected many times. At residue 10, TCRdb's protein disagrees with the DNA translation; the protein shown here derives from the DNA. The listed genes are named as in mouse. The read finishes 3 residues shy of the CDR3 end, and the germline J gene is used to complete it. The chain combines TRBV13-3 with TRBJ1-6; 8 bases agree with TRBD1. TRBJ1-6 is assigned to the ORF class and has an uncertain function. CDR1 is NNHDY and CDR2 is SYVADS in the germline V gene. J lost 9 bases, V lost 3 bases, and 2 bases had no gene match. The CDR3 loop spans 13 amino acids. This CDR3 is CASSAGGTSPLYF. Partial CDR3 DNA: TGTGCCAGCAGTGCAGGGGGCACTTCGCCC.

This clone was detected many times. Gene names and germline match the mouse. The CDR3 extends 4 residues past the end of the read, so its final part is completed from the germline J gene. The chain couples TRBV13-3 to TRBJ2-7, with 9 bases identical to TRBD2. With 3 bases clipped from V and 0 bases from J, the junction kept 4 bases outside the gene matches. The CDR3 runs 15 residues. Germline V gives CDR1 NNHDY, CDR2 SYVADS. The CDR3 bases that were read are TGTGCCAGCAGTGGCCGGGACTGGGACTCCTAT. Protein product: CASSGRDWDSY. The whole CDR3 region reads CASSGRDWDSYEQYF.